A single sample is the source of the 27 T cell receptor beta chains below, sequenced in a study of identical twins. MiXCR, applied by TCRdb to the 5' RACE reads, yields one record per CDR3 protein. The sample comprises 450,000 or so distinct CDR3 sequences, 13% to 15% of which are singletons, and more than 0.8% rests with the top ten. The same data also contributed to another study, on yellow fever vaccine responses in identical twins.

The specimen sequenced was CD4+ T cells sorted from blood. The source is a young woman in good health.

The gene calls are TRBV10-3 and TRBJ2-1; D is undetermined. The CDR3 has 15 amino acids. Trimming removed 5 bases from V and 0 bases from J, with 11 bases in between. Germline values: CDR1 ENHRY, CDR2 SYGVKD. CDR3 sequence (DNA): TGTGCCATCAGTAGCCTCATCGCCTCCTACAATGAGCAGTTCTTC. It codes for CAISSLIASYNEQFF.

This clonotype was recorded a few times. The J gene is TRBJ2-5, the V gene TRBV7-2; D might be TRBD1 (6 bases). With 6 bases removed from V and 2 bases from J, the gap between germline ends came to 19 bases. Germline CDR1 SGHTA, CDR2 FQGNSA. CDR3 length: 16 residues. The CDR3 nucleotides read TGTGCCAGCAGGCTAGGGCCCAGGGGCAGGCAAGAGACCCAGTACTTC. This translates into CASRLGPRGRQETQYF.

This rearrangement joins TRBV27 to TRBJ1-5; D gene ambiguous. Germline V gives CDR1 MNHEY, CDR2 SMNVEV (reference sequence). CDR3 length equals 15 residues. Trimming removed 4 bases from V and 2 bases from J, with 12 bases in between. The CDR3 region has the DNA TGTGCCAGCAGTTCTCTGGGGAAGGGCAATCAGCCCCAGCATTTT. It specifies CASSSLGKGNQPQHF.

This clonotype has only a few counts. The rearrangement joins TRBV2 to TRBJ2-2; 10 bases align to TRBD2. The CDR3 covers 16 residues. J was trimmed by 6 bases and V by 6 bases; bases with no gene match: 10. The germline gives CDR1 SNHLY, CDR2 FYNNEI. CDR3: CASSPVLAGVSGELFF. The CDR3 DNA reads as TGTGCCAGCAGCCCTGTTCTAGCGGGAGTTTCCGGGGAGCTGTTTTTT.

This chain connects TRBV10-3 to TRBJ2-2; TRBD2 matches 8 bases. Germline lookup yields CDR1 ENHRY and CDR2 SYGVKD. Trimming removed 4 bases from V and 7 bases from J; junction bases left unmatched: 8. The CDR3 has 15 amino acids. Written as DNA, the CDR3 is TGTGCCATCAGTGTGGAGCGGGGGCGTATCGGGGAGCTGTTTTTT. Translated, it gives CAISVERGRIGELFF.

V is TRBV19 and J is TRBJ2-2; 7 bases are a match to TRBD1. The length of the CDR3 is 16 residues. Germline loops: CDR1 LNHDA, CDR2 SQIVND (reference sequence). V lost 5 bases, J lost 2 bases, and 8 bases stayed unmatched. CDR3 DNA sequence: TGTGCCAGTAGTGCGCCGGGACAGAGAAACACCGGGGAGCTGTTTTTT. Translating gives CASSAPGQRNTGELFF.

This clonotype was seen a handful of times. V usage is TRBV4-3 and J usage is TRBJ2-7, with D perhaps matching TRBD1 (5 bases). CDR3 length: 15 residues. V lost 1 base to trimming and J lost 3 bases, with 13 bases between them. The V gene's germline CDR1 is LGHNA and CDR2 YSLEER. The DNA of the CDR3 is TGCGCCAGCAGCCAAGGTAGGGGATCGGGCTACGAGCAGTACTTC. Encoded protein: CASSQGRGSGYEQYF.

V is TRBV20-1 and J is TRBJ2-7, with 10 nucleotides matching TRBD2. The J segment lost 4 bases and the V segment lost 2 bases, leaving 5 bases of the junction unmatched. This CDR3 has 14 residues. Germline values: CDR1 DFQATT, CDR2 SNEGSKA (reference sequence). In nucleotides, the CDR3 is TGCAGTGCTAGAAAAGCGGGAGGGCCTTACGAGCAGTACTTC. As protein: CSARKAGGPYEQYF.

The chain links TRBV20-1 to TRBJ1-6; 8 nucleotides agree with TRBD1. The junction had 5 bases not matched to a gene; V was cut back by 5 bases and J by 5 bases. This CDR3 is 14 amino acids long. Germline values: CDR1 DFQATT, CDR2 SNEGSKA (reference sequence). The CDR3 sequence: CSAHNRGNNSPLHF. The CDR3, as DNA: TGCAGTGCTCATAACAGGGGGAATAATTCACCCCTCCACTTT.

This clonotype appeared a few times. The J gene is TRBJ2-7, the V gene TRBV28; possible D gene TRBD2, 5 bases. In germline, CDR1 is MDHEN, CDR2 SYDVKM. The CDR3 covers 14 residues. V shed 5 bases and J shed 7 bases, with 18 bases lying between them. CDR3 amino acids: CASSPPPGSGEQYF. As DNA, the CDR3 is TGTGCCAGCAGTCCCCCCCCGGGTTCGGGGGAGCAGTACTTC.

This clonotype was seen only a few times. J is TRBJ2-1 and V is TRBV6-1; 8 positions agree with TRBD1. This CDR3 spans 16 amino acids. The V and J ends lost 5 bases and 5 bases, in that order; junction bases with no gene match: 11. Germline CDR1 MNHNS, CDR2 SASEGT. The CDR3 loop is CASSTRTGRTNNEQFF. In DNA form, the CDR3 reads TGTGCCAGCAGTACCCGGACAGGGCGGACAAACAATGAGCAGTTCTTC.

V usage is TRBV10-3 and J usage is TRBJ2-1; 11 positions agree with TRBD2. V lost 10 bases, J lost 6 bases, and 5 bases stayed unmatched. Germline values: CDR1 ENHRY, CDR2 SYGVKD. The CDR3 contains 13 residues. CDR3 sequence: CASLGTSGNEQFF. Here the CDR3 DNA reads TGTGCCAGCCTCGGGACTAGCGGCAATGAGCAGTTCTTC.

This clonotype has ten or more counts. This rearrangement joins TRBV7-6 to TRBJ2-1; possibly TRBD1 for D (6 bases). CDR1 is SGHVS and CDR2 is FNYEAQ in the germline V gene. V was clipped by 0 bases and J by 2 bases, with 11 bases between them. There are 16 residues in the CDR3. CDR3 in amino acids: CASSLAGRGTYNEQFF. As DNA, the CDR3 is TGTGCCAGCAGCTTAGCCGGCAGGGGAACCTACAATGAGCAGTTCTTC.

A few counts support this clonotype. This rearrangement joins TRBV6-5 to TRBJ2-1; D remains ambiguous. Trimming removed 4 bases at V and 9 bases at J, with 16 bases between. The CDR3 length is 14 residues. Germline V gene sequence: CDR1 MNHEY, CDR2 SVGAGI. The CDR3 region is CASSWRHPSGEQFF. DNA of the CDR3: TGTGCCAGCAGTTGGCGGCACCCTTCCGGTGAGCAGTTCTTC.

CDR3: CASGDREGFYNEQFF. The CDR3 DNA follows: TGTGCCAGCGGGGATCGGGAGGGCTTCTACAATGAGCAGTTCTTC. V and J are TRBV7-9 and TRBJ2-1; 8 nucleotides line up with TRBD2. The V and J ends lost 8 bases and 3 bases, in that order; junction bases with no gene match: 9. The CDR3 totals 15 residues. Germline loops: CDR1 SEHNR, CDR2 FQNEAQ (reference sequence).

This clonotype showed up just a few times. V and J are TRBV6-1 and TRBJ2-1; 9 nucleotides match TRBD2. The V gene's germline CDR1 is MNHNS and CDR2 SASEGT. Trimming took 4 bases from V and 2 from J; bases not matched to a gene: 0. The CDR3 runs to 14 residues. CDR3 coding DNA: TGTGCCAGCAGTGGACTAGCGGCCTACAATGAGCAGTTCTTC. It translates to CASSGLAAYNEQFF.

The chain links TRBV6-5 to TRBJ2-7; D is possibly TRBD2 (5 bases). The CDR3 runs 15 residues. Germline V CDR1 and CDR2: MNHEY, SVGAGI. Trimming stripped 1 base from V and 5 bases from J, with 15 bases between. Here the CDR3 DNA reads TGTGCCAGCAGTTACTTCGCGGGCGCAGTCAACGAGCAGTACTTC. Its protein product is CASSYFAGAVNEQYF.

In this sample, this clonotype turned up many times. This chain links TRBV7-2 with TRBJ1-1; no firm D call. V lost 1 base and J 0 bases, leaving 9 bases between the germline ends. There are 15 residues in the CDR3. Germline V CDR1 and CDR2: SGHTA, FQGNSA. CDR3 nucleotide sequence: TGTGCCAGCAGCTTAGATGGTAACATGAACACTGAAGCTTTCTTT. It encodes CASSLDGNMNTEAFF.

V and J are TRBV3-1 and TRBJ2-1, with D uncertain. This CDR3 comprises 17 residues. Germline V CDR1 and CDR2: LGHDT, YNNKEL (reference sequence). With 1 base removed from V and 0 bases from J, the gap between germline ends came to 13 bases. CDR3 sequence reads: CASSQAPWRSSYNEQFF. The DNA of the CDR3 is TGTGCCAGCAGCCAAGCACCTTGGCGAAGCTCCTACAATGAGCAGTTCTTC.

The rearrangement joins TRBV6-2 or TRBV6-3 to TRBJ2-4; perhaps TRBD1 as D (6 bases). V was shortened by 6 bases and J by 0 bases, with 18 bases between the two germline ends. The CDR3 consists of 17 residues. Germline V lookup: CDR1 MNHEY, CDR2 SVGEGT. The CDR3 nucleotides read TGTGCCAGCAGCCCCGGCCGACAGGCTAGAGCCAAAAACATTCAGTACTTC. Protein: CASSPGRQARAKNIQYF.

V and J are TRBV10-3 and TRBJ2-1; 8 positions agree with TRBD2. This CDR3 spans 16 amino acids. With 3 bases clipped from V and 3 bases from J, the junction kept 7 bases outside the gene matches. The germline CDR1 and CDR2 sequences are ENHRY and SYGVKD. The CDR3 loop reads CAISDKSGSLYNEQFF. DNA for the CDR3: TGTGCCATCAGTGACAAGAGCGGGAGTCTCTACAATGAGCAGTTCTTC.

This clonotype was observed at least ten times. This sequence joins TRBV12-3 or TRBV12-4 and TRBJ1-4; D is unresolved. V was shortened by 4 bases and J by 7 bases, with 13 bases between the two germline ends. This CDR3 spans 14 amino acids. CDR3 amino acids: CASSWTPNGEKLFF. CDR3 nucleotides: TGTGCCAGCAGTTGGACCCCTAACGGTGAAAAACTGTTTTTT.

The rearrangement uses TRBV20-1 and TRBJ2-1; unclear D gene. CDR3 length equals 13 residues. The germline V gene has CDR1 DFQATT and CDR2 SNEGSKA (reference sequence). Trimming pared 0 bases from V and 5 bases from J, leaving 8 bases between. In DNA, the CDR3 is TGCAGTGCTAGAGATATCCGAAACAATGAGCAGTTCTTC. Translated, it gives CSARDIRNNEQFF.

This clonotype was recorded many times. The CDR3: CASSFSPTAATNEKLFF. CDR3 nucleotide sequence: TGTGCCAGCAGTTTTTCCCCCACGGCTGCAACTAATGAAAAACTGTTTTTT. The rearrangement joins TRBV12-3 or TRBV12-4 to TRBJ1-4; D gene ambiguous. The V end lost 3 bases, the J end lost 0 bases, and 14 bases lay between the germline ends. This CDR3 spans 17 amino acids.

V and J are TRBV5-1 and TRBJ2-7, with a weak D call TRBD2 (6 bases). Germline assignment: CDR1 SGHRS and CDR2 YFSETQ. The germline V and J ends were trimmed by 5 bases and 6 bases, with 18 bases remaining between them. The CDR3 spans 14 residues. The CDR3 loop is CASRGGPTPGEQYF. The CDR3 coding sequence is TGCGCCAGCAGGGGGGGACCGACCCCCGGCGAGCAGTACTTC.

The chain has TRBV7-2 and TRBJ2-3, with 8 bases matching TRBD2. Germline CDR1 and CDR2: SGHTA and FQGNSA. This CDR3 comprises 14 residues. The junction had 8 bases not matched to a gene; V was cut back by 6 bases and J by 6 bases. CDR3 coding DNA: TGTGCCAGCAGTCCGAGGACTAGCCGGGATACGCAGTATTTT. Protein: CASSPRTSRDTQYF.

This clonotype was detected a few times. V gene TRBV6-1 combines with J gene TRBJ2-3; 9 bases line up with TRBD1. V dropped 9 bases and J dropped 4; count of bases not matched to a gene: 5. There are 13 residues in the CDR3. From germline, CDR1 is MNHNS and CDR2 SASEGT. CDR3 protein: CASGTGNSDTQYF. The CDR3 bases are TGTGCCAGTGGGACAGGGAATTCAGATACGCAGTATTTT.